The source of this T cell receptor beta chain is a study of T cell responses to AZD1222 COVID-19 vaccine. Per the germline V gene, CDR1 is SGHAT and CDR2 is FQNNGV. Trimming took 4 bases from V and 5 from J, leaving 9 bases between them. The length of the CDR3 is 12 residues. This clone was recorded once. What it recognizes is unknown. Regarding the study as a whole: Clonal diversity was possibly underestimated; the donors were predominantly white British and more often female. Mapped onto spike, vaccine-associated CD4 TCRs spanned it and were dominant at 160-218 and 743-854.

Sequencing was performed with immunoSEQ multiplex PCR; in TCRdb, only in-frame clones are kept and a portion is missing. The sample has roughly 130,000 clones, around 94% seen once. This clonotype was obtained from an adult in good health. The J gene is TRBJ2-7, the V gene TRBV11-2; D is uncertain. Sequenced material: peripheral blood, taken on day 0 of AZD1222 vaccination. The CDR3 region is CASSSGRHEQYF. The CDR3 coding sequence is TGTGCCAGCAGCTCAGGACGCCACGAGCAGTACTTC.